The text below deals with one TCR beta chain. The record originates from a study of cytotoxic CD8 clonotypes in ibrutinib-treated CLL. Study in general: Investigators reported roughly 24 partial and 2 complete responses; after median about six years, roughly 14 patients remained remitted and some 12 progressed.

Measured with immunoSEQ multiplex PCR; TCRdb has only the in-frame clones, and not every one. The sample lists 250,000 to 350,000 clones; approximately 76% were seen once. The CDR3 has 16 residues. Germline V gene sequence: CDR1 MGHRA, CDR2 YSYEKL. The J segment lost 1 base and the V segment lost 3 bases, leaving 9 bases of the junction unmatched. The chain is built from TRBV4-1 and TRBJ2-7, with TRBD1 matching over 7 bases. The source was PBMCs, collected at disease progression, from a patient treated with ibrutinib. The receptor's source is a human donor with chronic lymphocytic leukemia. The CDR3: CASSHRITGDSYEQYF. CDR3 in DNA: TGCGCCAGCAGCCACCGGATTACAGGGGATTCCTACGAGCAGTACTTC.